These 15 T cell receptor beta chains were all obtained from the same sample, sequenced in a study of blood T cells in healthy people across ages. A second about 7 to 12 cycle PCR used barcoded and J-beta primers. TCRdb processed the 5' RACE reads anew with MiXCR; each CDR3 protein has one entry. The sample lists fewer than 2,000,000 distinct CDR3 sequences, around 36% seen once, with approximately 10% in the top ten. The sample taken for sequencing was blood. The receptors originated from a woman younger than 45 in good health.

This clonotype was seen just once. Germline and junction disagree at one end, which may indicate a read error. CDR3 in amino acids: CAISVGQVSTDTQYF. The CDR3 nucleotides are TGCGCCATCAGTGTAGGACAGGTGAGCACAGATACGCAGTATTTT. The J gene is TRBJ2-3, the V gene TRBV10-3; 7 positions agree with TRBD1. CDR3 size: 15 residues. Germline V gene lookup returns CDR1 ENHRY and CDR2 SYGVKD.

This sequence joins TRBV5-6 and TRBJ2-1; 10 bases line up with TRBD1. Germline V gives CDR1 SGHDT, CDR2 YYEEEE. CDR3 length: 13 amino acids. V lost 5 bases to trimming and J lost 9 bases; unmatched junction nucleotides: 5. The CDR3, as DNA: TGTGCCAGCAGTTCGGGACAGGGGACTGAGCAGTTCTTC. Its translation is CASSSGQGTEQFF.

This chain connects TRBV5-1 to TRBJ2-5; D is ambiguous. Trimming removed 0 bases at V and 2 bases at J, with 11 bases between. Germline lookup yields CDR1 SGHRS and CDR2 YFSETQ. This CDR3 is built from 15 residues. For the CDR3, the DNA is TGCGCCAGCAGCTTGGAACATCCATCGCAAGAGACCCAGTACTTC. Translated, it gives CASSLEHPSQETQYF. Variable domain in full (rest from reference TRBV5-1 and TRBJ2-5): KAGVTQTPRYLIKTRGQQVTLSCSPISGHRSVSWYQQTPGQGLQFLFEYFSETQRNKGNFPGRFSGRQFSNSRSEMNVSTLELGDSALYLCASSLEHPSQETQYFGPGTRLLVL.

This clonotype turned up a few times. V is TRBV6-5 and J is TRBJ2-1, with 16 bases that match TRBD2. The CDR3 length is 19 residues. V was clipped by 0 bases and J by 7 bases; unmatched bases: 9. The V gene's germline CDR1 is MNHEY and CDR2 SVGAGI. The CDR3 nucleotides are TGTGCCAGCAGTTACTCGTGGGGACTAGCGGGGGGGCACAGGAATGAGCAGTTCTTC. As protein: CASSYSWGLAGGHRNEQFF.

This clonotype occurred a few times. The chain links TRBV27 to TRBJ2-3, with D possibly matching TRBD1 (6 bases). Looked up from germline, CDR1 is MNHEY and CDR2 is SMNVEV (reference sequence). Trimming pared 10 bases from V and 2 bases from J, leaving 19 bases between. There are 15 residues in the CDR3. The CDR3 sequence is CATVPAGAPTDTQYF. CDR3 coding DNA: TGTGCCACTGTACCTGCAGGGGCCCCCACAGATACGCAGTATTTT.

This clonotype was recorded many times. This chain joins TRBV5-1 and TRBJ1-5; no clear D. V was shortened by 0 bases and J by 0 bases, with 7 bases between the two germline ends. Looked up from germline, CDR1 is SGHRS and CDR2 is YFSETQ. This CDR3 spans 15 amino acids. For the CDR3, the DNA is TGCGCCAGCAGCTTGGGCATCTATAGCAATCAGCCCCAGCATTTT. This sequence encodes CASSLGIYSNQPQHF. Supplemented by reference TRBV5-1 and TRBJ1-5, the full variable domain reads KAGVTQTPRYLIKTRGQQVTLSCSPISGHRSVSWYQQTPGQGLQFLFEYFSETQRNKGNFPGRFSGRQFSNSRSEMNVSTLELGDSALYLCASSLGIYSNQPQHFGDGTRLSIL.

This chain uses TRBV9 with TRBJ2-1; D remains ambiguous. V dropped 4 bases and J dropped 8 bases, with 10 bases sitting between them. Germline assignment: CDR1 SGDLS and CDR2 YYNGEE. The CDR3 totals 12 residues. The CDR3 bases are TGTGCCAGCAGCCCAGCTAGGGATGAGCAGTTCTTC. As protein: CASSPARDEQFF.

The rearrangement joins TRBV30 to TRBJ1-1; D is uncertain. Germline V gene data show CDR1 as GTSNPN and CDR2 as SVGIG (reference sequence). This CDR3 has 14 residues. The V end lost 2 bases, the J end lost 0 bases, and 10 bases lay between the germline ends. The CDR3 nucleotides read TGTGCCTGGAGTCCTCCCCTTATGAACACTGAAGCTTTCTTT. This encodes CAWSPPLMNTEAFF. The full variable domain, rest sourced from reference TRBV30 and TRBJ1-1, is SQTIHQWPATLVQPVGSPLSLECTVEGTSNPNLYWYRQAAGRGLQLLFYSVGIGQISSEVPQNLSASRPQDRQFILSSKKLLLSDSGFYLCAWSPPLMNTEAFFGQGTRLTVV.

This rearrangement joins TRBV20-1 to TRBJ1-2, with D maybe TRBD1 (5 bases). Germline V gives CDR1 DFQATT, CDR2 SNEGSKA (reference sequence). V was shortened by 4 bases and J by 0 bases, with 21 bases between the two germline ends. The CDR3 runs to 17 residues. CDR3 bases: TGCAGTGCTACCGTCGGGGGGGTGTCGGAATCTAACTATGGCTACACCTTC. Translation: CSATVGGVSESNYGYTF.

This clonotype was counted a single time. The CDR3 loop reads CASSLTGLAYSYEQYF. The CDR3 nucleotides read TGCGCCAGCAGCTTGACAGGACTAGCCTACTCCTACGAGCAGTACTTC. The chain joins TRBV5-1 to TRBJ2-5; 8 bases match TRBD2. Matching the DNA end better, TRBJ2-7 makes the J call doubtful. Germline V gene lookup returns CDR1 SGHRS and CDR2 YFSETQ. The CDR3 is 16 residues long.

V is TRBV27 and J is TRBJ1-2; maybe TRBD1 (5 bases). V was clipped by 1 base and J by 4 bases, with 10 bases between them. Germline V gene data show CDR1 as MNHEY and CDR2 as SMNVEV (reference sequence). CDR3 length: 14 amino acids. The CDR3 region is CASSLLPGPYGYTF. The CDR3 DNA reads TGTGCCAGCAGTTTATTACCGGGGCCCTATGGCTACACCTTC.

This clonotype came up a few times. The J gene is TRBJ2-5, the V gene TRBV12-5; 15 positions match TRBD2. Germline assignment: CDR1 LGHNT and CDR2 FRNRAP. CDR3 length equals 16 residues. The V segment lost 5 bases and the J segment 5 bases; nucleotides outside the gene matches: 6. The chain's CDR3 is CASGAGLAGGAETQYF. For the CDR3, the DNA is TGTGCTAGTGGTGCCGGACTAGCGGGAGGGGCCGAGACCCAGTACTTC.

Comment on this clonotype: A clone one base away is much larger, so this may be a read error. The chain joins TRBV29-1 to TRBJ2-7; D perhaps matches TRBD1 (6 bases). The J call is in doubt because the DNA end fits TRBJ2-5 better. This CDR3 spans 12 amino acids. Germline V gene sequence: CDR1 SQVTM, CDR2 ANQGSEA. The CDR3 bases are TGCAGCGTCGACAGGACTGGGGGGACCCAGTACTTC. This sequence encodes CSVDRTGGTQYF.

V and J are TRBV29-1 and TRBJ2-2; D unclear. Germline lookup yields CDR1 SQVTM and CDR2 ANQGSEA. The CDR3 consists of 16 residues. V was trimmed by 2 bases and J by 1 base, leaving 14 bases between them. The CDR3 nucleotides are TGCAGCGTTGAAATATTAGGACCCGAGAACACCGGGGAGCTGTTTTTT. It yields the protein CSVEILGPENTGELFF.

The V and J genes are TRBV28 and TRBJ2-7, with 11 bases fitting TRBD2. Germline V gives CDR1 MDHEN, CDR2 SYDVKM. Trimming took 6 bases from V and 2 from J; bases not matched to a gene: 6. This CDR3 is 15 amino acids long. CDR3 sequence (DNA): TGTGCCAGCAGGACGACTAGCGGGAAGACCTACGAGCAGTACTTC. Translated: CASRTTSGKTYEQYF.